Listed below are T cell receptor beta chains from one sample, sequenced in a study of blood T cell repertoires in COVID-19. The assay was immunoSEQ multiplex PCR, and TCRdb's table has in-frame clones only and misses some. This sample has about 200,000 clones, with 86% found just once. The specimen was peripheral blood. These TCRs come from a woman in her fifties or sixties with acute or convalescent COVID-19. Both conserved end residues are part of each CDR3. A D gene is named only where the DNA matches it firmly. A row's size may be missing; if present it is once, few, many or a size class.

J: TRBJ1-5
size: -
V: TRBV7-2
D: -
DNA: TGTGCCAGCAGCTTAAATGGCAGAGACTATTATAGCAATCAGCCCCAGCATTTT
CDR3: CASSLNGRDYYSNQPQHF

J: TRBJ1-6
size: -
V: TRBV6-6
D: -
DNA: TGTGCCAGCAGTTACGTCGATAATTCACCCCTCCACTTT
CDR3: CASSYVDNSPLHF

J: TRBJ1-2
size: -
V: TRBV18
D: -
DNA: TGTGCCAGCTCACCACTAGACGGGGATGGCTACACCTTC
CDR3: CASSPLDGDGYTF

J: TRBJ2-5
size: -
V: TRBV12-3/TRBV12-4
D: -
DNA: TGTGCCAGCAGTTTTGGAGCAGAGACCCAGTACTTC
CDR3: CASSFGAETQYF

J: TRBJ2-5
size: -
V: TRBV7-2
D: TRBD2
DNA: TGTGCCAGCAGGACACTAGCGGGGGGACTGACCCAGTACTTC
CDR3: CASRTLAGGLTQYF

J: TRBJ2-3
size: -
V: TRBV15
D: TRBD2
DNA: TGTGCCACCAGCGGGGGGGTTCTTGTGGGAGGGCCTACGGATACGCAGTATTTT
CDR3: CATSGGVLVGGPTDTQYF

J: TRBJ2-1
size: -
V: TRBV12-5
D: TRBD2
DNA: TGTGCTAGTGGTTTCCCGATGGGGCGGGAGAACGATGAGCAGTTCTTC
CDR3: CASGFPMGRENDEQFF

J: TRBJ2-2
size: once
V: TRBV19
D: -
DNA: TGTGCCAGTACAGGGCCCTCGAACACCGGGGAGCTGTTTTTT
CDR3: CASTGPSNTGELFF

J: TRBJ1-1
size: few
V: TRBV6-5
D: -
DNA: TGTGCCAGCTCCTTACGGGGGGTCCCGAAAGCTTTCTTT
CDR3: CASSLRGVPKAFF

J: TRBJ1-2
size: -
V: TRBV6-5
D: -
DNA: TGTGCCAGCAGTATGAGGGTCGACGGTGATGGCTACACCTTC
CDR3: CASSMRVDGDGYTF

J: TRBJ1-5
size: -
V: TRBV30
D: -
DNA: TGTGCCTGGAGTGTACGGCAGGGGTTTAGCAATCAGCCCCAGCATTTT
CDR3: CAWSVRQGFSNQPQHF

J: TRBJ1-5
size: once
V: TRBV9
D: -
DNA: TGTGCCAGCAGCGTAGATTCGGGTAATCAGCCCCAGCATTTT
CDR3: CASSVDSGNQPQHF

J: TRBJ2-7
size: -
V: TRBV5-1
D: TRBD1
DNA: TGCGCCAGCAGTCCGACAGGGAACTACGAGCAGTACTTC
CDR3: CASSPTGNYEQYF

J: TRBJ1-2
size: -
V: TRBV5-1
D: TRBD1
DNA: TGCGCCAGCAGCCCTATGGACAGGGGGGAAGGCTACACCTTC
CDR3: CASSPMDRGEGYTF

J: TRBJ2-7
size: -
V: TRBV5-4
D: TRBD2
DNA: TGTGCCAGCAGCACGGGACTACCCGGCGTCTACGAGCAGTACTTC
CDR3: CASSTGLPGVYEQYF

J: TRBJ1-3
size: -
V: TRBV19
D: -
DNA: TGTGCCAGTAGTGGGGAGTTACAAGGAAACACCATATATTTT
CDR3: CASSGELQGNTIYF

J: TRBJ2-3
size: -
V: TRBV28
D: TRBD1
DNA: TGTGCCAGCCAAACGGGACAGGGGTGGGATACGCAGTATTTT
CDR3: CASQTGQGWDTQYF

J: TRBJ2-7
size: -
V: TRBV7-2
D: TRBD2
DNA: TGTGCCAGCAGCTTATTGGGACTAGCGAACTACGAGCAGTACTTC
CDR3: CASSLLGLANYEQYF

J: TRBJ2-3
size: -
V: TRBV24-1
D: -
DNA: TGTGCCACCAGTGATTTAGGGCAGGGGAAGGATACGCAGTATTTT
CDR3: CATSDLGQGKDTQYF

J: TRBJ2-3
size: -
V: TRBV18
D: TRBD1
DNA: TGTGCCAGCTCACCACAGACCGGACAGGGGGCAGATACGCAGTATTTT
CDR3: CASSPQTGQGADTQYF

J: TRBJ1-1
size: -
V: TRBV18
D: -
DNA: TGTGCCAGCTCACCCACAGGGAATACTGAAGCTTTCTTT
CDR3: CASSPTGNTEAFF

J: TRBJ1-6
size: -
V: TRBV30
D: -
DNA: TGTGCCGGGAGTGGGGCACCTGACTCCTATAATTCACCCCTCCACTTT
CDR3: CAGSGAPDSYNSPLHF

J: TRBJ2-3
size: -
V: TRBV18
D: TRBD1
DNA: TGTGCCAGCTCAAAGGGGGCTGGGACAGATACGCAGTATTTT
CDR3: CASSKGAGTDTQYF

J: TRBJ2-3
size: once
V: TRBV7-2
D: -
DNA: TGTGCCAGCAGCTTAGGGGGCGGAGGCACAGATACGCAGTATTTT
CDR3: CASSLGGGGTDTQYF

J: TRBJ1-1
size: -
V: TRBV19
D: -
DNA: TGTGCCAGTAGTACCCCGGGGTTGAACACTGAAGCTTTCTTT
CDR3: CASSTPGLNTEAFF

J: TRBJ2-3
size: -
V: TRBV5-4
D: TRBD2
DNA: TGTGCCAGCAGCACGGGACTAGCGGAGACAGATACGCAGTATTTT
CDR3: CASSTGLAETDTQYF

J: TRBJ2-5
size: -
V: TRBV3-1/TRBV3-2
D: -
DNA: TGTGCCAGCAGCCAAGTTCGGGAGACCCAGTACTTC
CDR3: CASSQVRETQYF

J: TRBJ1-1
size: -
V: TRBV3-1/TRBV3-2
D: -
DNA: TGTGCCAGCAGCCAAGATGGGAGTTACACTGAAGCTTTCTTT
CDR3: CASSQDGSYTEAFF

J: TRBJ2-1
size: -
V: TRBV3-1/TRBV3-2
D: -
DNA: TGTGCCAGCAGCCACGGCAGGGGGGTTGAGCAGTTCTTC
CDR3: CASSHGRGVEQFF

J: TRBJ1-2
size: -
V: TRBV27
D: TRBD1
DNA: TGTGCCAGCAGCCCTATAGACAGGGACTATGGCTACACCTTC
CDR3: CASSPIDRDYGYTF

J: TRBJ2-7
size: -
V: TRBV7-9
D: TRBD2
DNA: TGTGCCAGCAGCTCCCATCCTCCGACTAGCGGGAGTTACGAGCAGTACTTC
CDR3: CASSSHPPTSGSYEQYF

J: TRBJ1-2
size: -
V: TRBV9
D: -
DNA: TGTGCCAGCAGCGTAGGAGTCGCGTATGGCTACACCTTC
CDR3: CASSVGVAYGYTF

J: TRBJ2-4
size: -
V: TRBV13
D: TRBD1
DNA: TGTGCCAGCAGCCGCACTGGACAGGGGGCTGTTTTCCAAAACATTCAGTACTTC
CDR3: CASSRTGQGAVFQNIQYF

J: TRBJ2-7
size: -
V: TRBV10-3
D: -
DNA: TGTGCCATCAGTGAGTACCTGGGGAGGGAGCAGTACTTC
CDR3: CAISEYLGREQYF

J: TRBJ2-2
size: few
V: TRBV5-5
D: -
DNA: TGTGCCAGCAGCCCGCCGACTTCCACCGGGGAGCTGTTTTTT
CDR3: CASSPPTSTGELFF

J: TRBJ1-3
size: -
V: TRBV6-5
D: -
DNA: TGTGCCAGCAGACCCGGGGGGAGCTCTGGAAACACCATATATTTT
CDR3: CASRPGGSSGNTIYF

J: TRBJ1-3
size: -
V: TRBV6-2/TRBV6-3
D: -
DNA: TGTGCCAGCAGTTACTCTCCAGAAGTAAGAAACACCATATATTTT
CDR3: CASSYSPEVRNTIYF

J: TRBJ1-4
size: few
V: TRBV20-1
D: -
DNA: TGCAGTGCTAGTGATCAGGGGTCAAAACTGTTTTTT
CDR3: CSASDQGSKLFF

J: TRBJ1-2
size: few
V: TRBV7-9
D: TRBD1
DNA: TGTGCCAGCAGCTTAGTACCGGGGACAGCTTATAGATATGGCTACACCTTC
CDR3: CASSLVPGTAYRYGYTF

J: TRBJ2-3
size: -
V: TRBV11-1
D: TRBD2
DNA: TGTGCCAGCAGCTTATGGCGGGGGGGCCGCACAGATACGCAGTATTTT
CDR3: CASSLWRGGRTDTQYF

J: TRBJ1-4
size: -
V: TRBV30
D: -
DNA: TGTGCCTGGAGTAAGGTGGTGGAGGGGGAAAAACTGTTTTTT
CDR3: CAWSKVVEGEKLFF

J: TRBJ1-5
size: -
V: TRBV6-2/TRBV6-3
D: -
DNA: TGTGCCAGCAGTTATACCCCGGGTCAGCCCCAGCATTTT
CDR3: CASSYTPGQPQHF

J: TRBJ2-3
size: once
V: TRBV9
D: TRBD2
DNA: TGTGCCAGCAGCGTAGCGGGAGGAAACACAGATACGCAGTATTTT
CDR3: CASSVAGGNTDTQYF

J: TRBJ1-3
size: once
V: TRBV6-6
D: -
DNA: TGTGCCAGCAGTTACTCCAGGGTGCAGATAGGAAACACCATATATTTT
CDR3: CASSYSRVQIGNTIYF

J: TRBJ2-2
size: -
V: TRBV7-2
D: -
DNA: TGTGCCAGCAGCGTACGACAGGCCGCGAACACCGGGGAGCTGTTTTTT
CDR3: CASSVRQAANTGELFF

J: TRBJ2-1
size: -
V: TRBV6-2/TRBV6-3
D: TRBD2
DNA: TGTGCCAGCAGTACTCCGGGACTAATAAATGAGCAGTTCTTC
CDR3: CASSTPGLINEQFF

J: TRBJ2-7
size: -
V: TRBV7-2
D: -
DNA: TGTGCCAGCAGCATAACGGGGACTCCCCTCGAGCAGTACTTC
CDR3: CASSITGTPLEQYF

J: TRBJ1-1
size: -
V: TRBV19
D: TRBD1
DNA: TGTGCCAGTAGTTGGACAGGGAAGGGAAACACTGAAGCTTTCTTT
CDR3: CASSWTGKGNTEAFF

J: TRBJ1-6
size: -
V: TRBV7-3
D: TRBD1
DNA: TGTGCCAGCAGCTCCACAGGGGGCGGTTCACCCCTCCACTTT
CDR3: CASSSTGGGSPLHF

J: TRBJ2-7
size: -
V: TRBV27
D: -
DNA: TGTGCCAGCAGTTTCGAACAGAGTCATTACTCCTACGAGCAGTACTTC
CDR3: CASSFEQSHYSYEQYF

J: TRBJ1-3
size: -
V: TRBV10-3
D: -
DNA: TGTGCCATCAGTGACCTGGACAGCTCTGGAAACACCATATATTTT
CDR3: CAISDLDSSGNTIYF

J: TRBJ1-1
size: -
V: TRBV5-4
D: -
DNA: TGTGCCAGCAGCTTGGAGCCGTCGGGGTACACTGAAGCTTTCTTT
CDR3: CASSLEPSGYTEAFF

J: TRBJ1-1
size: -
V: TRBV24-1
D: -
DNA: TGTGCCACCAGTGCAGGGTACGGCACTGAAGCTTTCTTT
CDR3: CATSAGYGTEAFF

J: TRBJ1-1
size: -
V: TRBV5-1
D: TRBD1
DNA: TGCGCCAGCAGCATACAGGGGGCCAGGGGTGAAGCTTTCTTT
CDR3: CASSIQGARGEAFF

J: TRBJ1-6
size: -
V: TRBV6-5
D: -
DNA: TGTGCCAGCAGTTCCACAGGGCCACCCCTCCACTTT
CDR3: CASSSTGPPLHF

J: TRBJ2-1
size: -
V: TRBV9
D: TRBD1
DNA: TGTGCCAGCAGCGTTACAGGGGGAGGTGAGCAGTTCTTC
CDR3: CASSVTGGGEQFF

J: TRBJ2-5
size: -
V: TRBV6-4
D: TRBD2
DNA: TGTGCCAGCAGTGATTCGAGGACTAGCTACCGAGAGACCCAGTACTTC
CDR3: CASSDSRTSYRETQYF

J: TRBJ1-1
size: many
V: TRBV12-3/TRBV12-4
D: -
DNA: TGTGCCAGCAGTTTCTCAGACACTGAAGCTTTCTTT
CDR3: CASSFSDTEAFF